A selection of T cell receptor beta chains follows, all from one sample in a study of blood T cell repertoires in COVID-19. The protocol was immunoSEQ multiplex PCR, while the TCRdb copy is restricted to in-frame clones and leaves out a portion. The table records tens of thousands of clones, 86% of them present only once. Sequencing was done on a sample of PBMCs or T cells enriched from blood (not recorded which). These receptors were obtained from a woman between 50 and 59 years old who had recovered from COVID-19. Both conserved end residues are part of each CDR3. The D gene is left open where the match is weak.

D gene,J gene,V gene,CDR3 DNA,CDR3 protein
.,TRBJ1-4,TRBV6-5,TGTGCCAGCAGTTACGCCTCGGGGGCAACTAATGAAAAACTGTTTTTT,CASSYASGATNEKLFF
TRBD2,TRBJ2-1,TRBV11-2,TGTGCCAGCAGCTCAAACATACCCCTAGCGGGGGGGTGGTATGAGCAGTTCTTC,CASSSNIPLAGGWYEQFF
TRBD2,TRBJ2-1,TRBV11-3,TGTGCCAGCAGCCCAAGACTAGCGAGATACAATGAGCAGTTCTTC,CASSPRLARYNEQFF
TRBD1,TRBJ1-1,TRBV5-1,TGCGCCAGCAGCTCCGGGACAGGGGAGACTGAAGCTTTCTTT,CASSSGTGETEAFF
.,TRBJ1-5,TRBV7-2,TGTGCCAGCAGTTACGACAGGTTGAGCAATCAGCCCCAGCATTTT,CASSYDRLSNQPQHF
.,TRBJ2-2,TRBV5-5,TGTGCCAGCAGCTCGCAACTATTCGGCGGGGAGCTGTTTTTT,CASSSQLFGGELFF
TRBD1,TRBJ1-6,TRBV5-1,TGCGCCAGCAGCTGGGGGTCCCGGACAGGGAATTCACCCCTCCACTTT,CASSWGSRTGNSPLHF
.,TRBJ2-4,TRBV5-1,TGCGCCAGCAGCATTGAGGGTGACAAAAACATTCAGTACTTC,CASSIEGDKNIQYF
TRBD2,TRBJ2-1,TRBV29-1,TGCAGCGTCGGGACTAGCGGGATCCCTTCAGGTGAGCAGTTCTTC,CSVGTSGIPSGEQFF
.,TRBJ2-5,TRBV7-8,TGTGCCAGCAGCGAAGCGACAGGATGGGGAGAGACCCAGTACTTC,CASSEATGWGETQYF
TRBD1,TRBJ1-4,TRBV19,TGTGCCAGTAGTATCCCCGGACAGGGGGGAGGTGAAAAACTGTTTTTT,CASSIPGQGGGEKLFF
.,TRBJ2-1,TRBV5-1,TGCGCCAGCAGCTTGGATCAGGCAGGCGATGAGCAGTTCTTC,CASSLDQAGDEQFF
TRBD2,TRBJ2-1,TRBV7-9,TGTGCCAGCAGCTTAGTCACTAGCGGGAACGCTGAGCAGTTCTTC,CASSLVTSGNAEQFF
.,TRBJ1-1,TRBV18,TGTGCCAGCTCACCGCTAATGAACACTGAAGCTTTCTTT,CASSPLMNTEAFF
.,TRBJ2-1,TRBV16,TGTGCCAGCAGCCATCAGGGGGGACTTTACAATGAGCAGTTCTTC,CASSHQGGLYNEQFF
.,TRBJ1-5,TRBV5-1,TGCGCCAGCAGCTTGGGCCTTACACAGCCCCAGCATTTT,CASSLGLTQPQHF
.,TRBJ2-1,TRBV2,TGTGCCATCAAGTGGGCGGGGCCGTACAATGAGCAGTTCTTC,CAIKWAGPYNEQFF
TRBD2,TRBJ2-5,TRBV12-3/TRBV12-4,TGTGCCAGCAGTGGACTAGCGGGGGAACCTCAGTACTTC,CASSGLAGEPQYF
TRBD1,TRBJ1-1,TRBV28,TGTGCCAGCAGCGGGACAGCCATCCTTTCAGCTTTCTTT,CASSGTAILSAFF
TRBD2,TRBJ2-3,TRBV29-1,TGCAGCGCCGAAGGGACTAGCGGAGGGACAGATACGCAGTATTTT,CSAEGTSGGTDTQYF
.,TRBJ1-5,TRBV6-5,TGTGCCAGCAGTTACGACACGACAGCAACCCAGCATTTT,CASSYDTTATQHF